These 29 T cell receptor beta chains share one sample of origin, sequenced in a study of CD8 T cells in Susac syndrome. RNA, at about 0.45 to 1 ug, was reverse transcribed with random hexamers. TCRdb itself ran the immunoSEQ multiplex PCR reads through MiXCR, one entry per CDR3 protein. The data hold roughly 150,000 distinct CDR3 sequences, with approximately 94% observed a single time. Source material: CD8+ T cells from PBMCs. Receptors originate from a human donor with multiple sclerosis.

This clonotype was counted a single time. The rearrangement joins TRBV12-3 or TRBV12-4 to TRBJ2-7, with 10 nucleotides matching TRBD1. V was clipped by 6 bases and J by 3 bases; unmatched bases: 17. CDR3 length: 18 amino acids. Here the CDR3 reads CASSTRDRGPSGVYEQYF. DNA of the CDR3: TGTGCCAGCAGCACCCGGGACAGGGGTCCTTCGGGGGTCTACGAGCAGTACTTC.

DNA for the CDR3: TGTGCCTGGGCCCAGGGGGCGCGGGGCTATGGCTACACCTTC. It is translated as CAWAQGARGYGYTF. This chain links TRBV30 with TRBJ1-2; the match to TRBD1 covers 8 bases. CDR3 size: 14 residues. Losses at the gene ends were 5 bases for V and 4 bases for J; bases not matched to a gene: 9. Germline CDR1 reads GTSNPN; CDR2 reads SVGIG (reference sequence).

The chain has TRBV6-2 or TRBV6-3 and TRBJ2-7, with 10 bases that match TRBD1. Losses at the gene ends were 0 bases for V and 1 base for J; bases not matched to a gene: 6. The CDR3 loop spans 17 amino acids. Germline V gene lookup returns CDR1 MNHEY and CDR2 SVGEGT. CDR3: CASSYSRTGGISYEQYF. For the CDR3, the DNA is TGTGCCAGCAGTTACTCCCGGACAGGGGGGATTTCCTACGAGCAGTACTTC.

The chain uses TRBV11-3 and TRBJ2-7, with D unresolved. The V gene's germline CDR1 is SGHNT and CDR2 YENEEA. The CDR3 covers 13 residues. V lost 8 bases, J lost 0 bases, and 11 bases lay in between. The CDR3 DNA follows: TGTGCCAGCGAATCGGCCCACTCCTACGAGCAGTACTTC. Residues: CASESAHSYEQYF.

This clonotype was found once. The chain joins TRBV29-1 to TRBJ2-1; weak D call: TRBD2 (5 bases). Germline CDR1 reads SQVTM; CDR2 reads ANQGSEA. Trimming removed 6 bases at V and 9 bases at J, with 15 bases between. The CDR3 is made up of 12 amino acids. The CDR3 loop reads CSVPRESGEQFF. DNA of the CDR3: TGCAGCGTCCCCCGGGAATCGGGTGAGCAGTTCTTC.

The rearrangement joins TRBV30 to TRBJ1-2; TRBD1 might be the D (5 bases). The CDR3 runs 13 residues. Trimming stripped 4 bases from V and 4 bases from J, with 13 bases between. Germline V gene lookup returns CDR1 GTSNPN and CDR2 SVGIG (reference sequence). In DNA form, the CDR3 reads TGTGCCTGGAACGGGGGGAGTTCCTATGGCTACACCTTC. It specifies CAWNGGSSYGYTF.

The CDR3 protein is CASNRAGTTEAFF. CDR3 coding DNA: TGTGCCAGCAACCGGGCCGGGACTACTGAAGCTTTCTTT. V and J are TRBV27 and TRBJ1-1; the D gene is possibly TRBD1 (5 bases). Trimming shortened V by 7 bases and J by 5 bases, and 14 bases separated the two germline ends. The CDR3 length is 13 residues. CDR1 and CDR2 from the germline V gene are MNHEY and SMNVEV (reference sequence).

CDR3 in DNA: TGTGCCAGCAGCTTGTTCGCCGTCCGGGAGCTGTTTTTT. Translated, it gives CASSLFAVRELFF. The chain links TRBV5-6 to TRBJ2-2; D is unclear. Germline V gene data show CDR1 as SGHDT and CDR2 as YYEEEE. The CDR3 is made up of 13 amino acids. Trimming shortened V by 1 base and J by 9 bases, and 10 bases separated the two germline ends.

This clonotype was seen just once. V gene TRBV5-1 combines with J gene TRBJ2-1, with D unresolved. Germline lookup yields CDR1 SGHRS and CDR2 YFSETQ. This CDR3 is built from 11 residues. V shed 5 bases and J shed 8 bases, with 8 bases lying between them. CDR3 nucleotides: TGCGCCAGCAGGGCGACCTATGAGCAGTTCTTC. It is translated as CASRATYEQFF.

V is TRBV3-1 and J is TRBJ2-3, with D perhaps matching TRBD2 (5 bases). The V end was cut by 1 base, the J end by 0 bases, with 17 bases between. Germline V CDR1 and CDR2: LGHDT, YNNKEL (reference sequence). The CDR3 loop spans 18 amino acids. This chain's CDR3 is CASSQGSSLNPSTDTQYF. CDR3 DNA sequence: TGTGCCAGCAGCCAAGGTTCTAGCTTAAACCCTAGCACAGATACGCAGTATTTT.

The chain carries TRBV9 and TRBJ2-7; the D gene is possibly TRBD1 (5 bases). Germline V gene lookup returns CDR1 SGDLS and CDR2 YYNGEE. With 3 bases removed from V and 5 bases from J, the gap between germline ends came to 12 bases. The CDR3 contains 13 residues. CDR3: CASSEGSPDEQYF. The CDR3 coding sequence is TGTGCCAGCAGCGAGGGGTCTCCGGACGAGCAGTACTTC.

The CDR3 region is CASSLAKGDAEAFF. CDR3 bases: TGCGCCAGCAGCTTGGCGAAGGGGGATGCTGAAGCTTTCTTT. V is TRBV5-1 and J is TRBJ1-1, with a weak D call TRBD1 (6 bases). The germline V and J ends were trimmed by 0 bases and 6 bases, with 12 bases remaining between them. Per the germline V gene, CDR1 is SGHRS and CDR2 is YFSETQ. The CDR3 is 14 residues long. Full variable domain (remainder filled in from reference TRBV5-1 and TRBJ1-1): KAGVTQTPRYLIKTRGQQVTLSCSPISGHRSVSWYQQTPGQGLQFLFEYFSETQRNKGNFPGRFSGRQFSNSRSEMNVSTLELGDSALYLCASSLAKGDAEAFFGQGTRLTVV.

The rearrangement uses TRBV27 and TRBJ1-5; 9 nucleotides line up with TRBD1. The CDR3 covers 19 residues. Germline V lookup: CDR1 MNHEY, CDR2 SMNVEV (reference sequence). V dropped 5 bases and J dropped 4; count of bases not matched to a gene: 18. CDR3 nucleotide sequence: TGTGCCAGCAGTGGCACACCTTCGGACAGGGGCGCCTCAAATCAGCCCCAGCATTTT. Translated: CASSGTPSDRGASNQPQHF.

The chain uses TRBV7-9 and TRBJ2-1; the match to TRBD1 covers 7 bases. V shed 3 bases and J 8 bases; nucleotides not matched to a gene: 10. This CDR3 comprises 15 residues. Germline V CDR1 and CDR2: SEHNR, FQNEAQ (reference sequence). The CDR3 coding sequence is TGTGCCAGCAGCTTCAGGGGGTACCCCCATGATGAGCAGTTCTTC. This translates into CASSFRGYPHDEQFF.

CDR3 sequence reads: CATSRDRYNEQFF. The CDR3 DNA sequence: TGTGCCACCAGCAGGGACAGGTACAATGAGCAGTTCTTC. J is TRBJ2-1 and V is TRBV15; 7 bases match TRBD1. The V segment lost 3 bases and the J segment 4 bases; nucleotides outside the gene matches: 0. The CDR3 consists of 13 residues. The germline CDR1 and CDR2 sequences are LNHNV and YYDKDF (reference sequence).

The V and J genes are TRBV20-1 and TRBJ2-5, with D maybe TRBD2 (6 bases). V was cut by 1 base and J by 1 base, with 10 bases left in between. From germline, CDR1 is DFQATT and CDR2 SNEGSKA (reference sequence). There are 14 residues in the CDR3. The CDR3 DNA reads TGCAGTGCTAGAGTAGGAGGGGCCCAAGAGACCCAGTACTTC. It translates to CSARVGGAQETQYF.

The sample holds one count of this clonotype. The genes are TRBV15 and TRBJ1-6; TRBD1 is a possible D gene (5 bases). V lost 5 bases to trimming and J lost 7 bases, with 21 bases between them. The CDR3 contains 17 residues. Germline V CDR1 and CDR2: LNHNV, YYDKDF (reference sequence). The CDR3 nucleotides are TGTGCCACCAGCGCCCGCCTAGACAGACTATGGAATTCACCCCTCCACTTT. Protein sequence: CATSARLDRLWNSPLHF.

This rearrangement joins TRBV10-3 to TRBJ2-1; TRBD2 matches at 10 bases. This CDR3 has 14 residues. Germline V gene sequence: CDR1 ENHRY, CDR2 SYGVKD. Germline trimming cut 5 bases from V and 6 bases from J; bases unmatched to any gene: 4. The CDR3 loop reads CAISTSGAINEQFF. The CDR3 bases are TGTGCCATCAGTACTAGCGGGGCTATCAATGAGCAGTTCTTC.

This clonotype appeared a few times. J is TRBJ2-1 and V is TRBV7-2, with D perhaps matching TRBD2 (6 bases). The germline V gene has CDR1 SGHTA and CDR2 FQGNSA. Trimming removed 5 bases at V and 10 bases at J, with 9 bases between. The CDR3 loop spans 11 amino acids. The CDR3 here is CASSLSGEQFF. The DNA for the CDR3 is TGTGCCAGCAGCCTCAGCGGGGAGCAGTTCTTC.

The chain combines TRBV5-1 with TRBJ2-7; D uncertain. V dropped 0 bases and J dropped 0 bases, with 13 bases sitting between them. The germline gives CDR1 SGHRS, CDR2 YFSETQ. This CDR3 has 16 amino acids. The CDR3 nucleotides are TGCGCCAGCAGCTTGGGTGTGACCCAAACCTCCTACGAGCAGTACTTC. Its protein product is CASSLGVTQTSYEQYF.

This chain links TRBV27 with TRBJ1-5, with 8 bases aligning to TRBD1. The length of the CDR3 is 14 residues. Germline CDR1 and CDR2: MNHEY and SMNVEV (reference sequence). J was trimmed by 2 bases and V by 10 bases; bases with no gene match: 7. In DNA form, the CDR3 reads TGTGCCACCCGCCCAGGGGGCGGCAATCAGCCCCAGCATTTT. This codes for CATRPGGGNQPQHF.

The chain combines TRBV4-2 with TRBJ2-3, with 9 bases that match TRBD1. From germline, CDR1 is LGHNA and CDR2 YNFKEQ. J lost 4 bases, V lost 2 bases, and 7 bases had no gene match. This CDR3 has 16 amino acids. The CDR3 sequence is CASSQSWTGAADTQYF. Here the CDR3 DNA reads TGTGCCAGCAGCCAATCCTGGACAGGGGCGGCAGATACGCAGTATTTT.

Here the CDR3 DNA reads TGTGCCAGCAGCCCCGGGACTTTGGCTTTCTTT. It specifies CASSPGTLAFF. The rearrangement joins TRBV7-8 to TRBJ1-1; D might be TRBD1 (5 bases). CDR3 size: 11 residues. Germline CDR1 and CDR2: SGHVS and FQNEAQ. Trimming removed 5 bases from V and 11 bases from J, with 12 bases in between.

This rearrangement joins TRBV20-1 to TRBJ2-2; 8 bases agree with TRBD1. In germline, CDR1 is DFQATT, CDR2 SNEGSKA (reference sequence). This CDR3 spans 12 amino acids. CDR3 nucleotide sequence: TGCATCCACCGGGACAGGTCCGGGGAGCTGTTTTTT. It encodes CIHRDRSGELFF.

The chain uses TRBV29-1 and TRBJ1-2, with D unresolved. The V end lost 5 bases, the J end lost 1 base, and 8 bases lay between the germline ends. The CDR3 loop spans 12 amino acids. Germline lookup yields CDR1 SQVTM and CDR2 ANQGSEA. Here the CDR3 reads CSVPAGNYGYTF. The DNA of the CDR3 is TGCAGCGTTCCAGCGGGTAACTATGGCTACACCTTC.

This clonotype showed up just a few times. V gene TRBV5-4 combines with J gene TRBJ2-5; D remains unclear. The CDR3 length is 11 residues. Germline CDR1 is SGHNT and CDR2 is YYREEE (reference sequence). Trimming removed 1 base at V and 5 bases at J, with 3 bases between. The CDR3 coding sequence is TGTGCCAGCAGCTTGTCGGAGACCCAGTACTTC. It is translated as CASSLSETQYF.

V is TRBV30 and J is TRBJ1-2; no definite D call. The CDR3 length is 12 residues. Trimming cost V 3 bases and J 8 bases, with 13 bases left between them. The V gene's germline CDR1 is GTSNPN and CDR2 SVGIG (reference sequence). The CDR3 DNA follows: TGTGCCTGGAGGTCACTCATCGGGGGCTACACCTTC. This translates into CAWRSLIGGYTF.

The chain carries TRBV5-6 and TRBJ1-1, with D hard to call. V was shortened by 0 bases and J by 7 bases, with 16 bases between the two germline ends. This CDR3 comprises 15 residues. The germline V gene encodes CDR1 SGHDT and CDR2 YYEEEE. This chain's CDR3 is CASSLAEGGWVEAFF. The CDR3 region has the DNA TGTGCCAGCAGCTTGGCAGAGGGAGGGTGGGTTGAAGCTTTCTTT. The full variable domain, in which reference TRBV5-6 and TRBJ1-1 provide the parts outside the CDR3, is DAGVTQSPTHLIKTRGQQVTLRCSPKSGHDTVSWYQQALGQGPQFIFQYYEEEERQRGNFPDRFSGHQFPNYSSELNVNALLLGDSALYLCASSLAEGGWVEAFFGQGTRLTVV.

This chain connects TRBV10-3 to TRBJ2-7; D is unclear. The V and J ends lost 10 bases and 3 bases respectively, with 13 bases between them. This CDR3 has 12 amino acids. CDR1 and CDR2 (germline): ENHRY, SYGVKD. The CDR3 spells CATWESNYEQYF. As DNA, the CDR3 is TGTGCCACCTGGGAATCCAACTACGAGCAGTACTTC.